This T cell receptor (beta chain) originates from a study of metastatic and nonmetastatic thyroid tumors. Overall study context: Samples came from malignant and benign thyroid patients, and repertoires were compared across blood and tumor or nodule tissue.

Thyroid surgery had not been preceded by any treatment in any patient. Under the authors' procedure: Construction of a distant-metastasis classifier for papillary thyroid cancer relied on CDR3 differences across clinicopathological groups. TCRdb reprocessed the PCR reads via MiXCR. These V and J calls derive from TCRdb rather than the authors' analysis. Among around 14,000 clones listed, roughly a quarter were seen once. Study conclusions and caveats: The study reportedly found significantly higher TCR beta diversity in malignant thyroid tumors than benign nodules, in blood and tumor.

On this clone: Its specificity is not known.

The TCR was taken from a female donor with papillary thyroid cancer or a benign thyroid nodule (not recorded which). Some clones in this sample may be carry-over from other donors' samples. The specimen was tumor tissue.

The CDR3 DNA is TGTGCCAGCAGTCCAGTGGGACAATACGATGAGCAGTTCTTC. This codes for CASSPVGQYDEQFF. This chain uses TRBV27 with TRBJ2-1, with a tentative D call TRBD1 (6 bases). V lost 5 bases and J lost 8, with 16 bases in between. CDR3 length equals 14 residues. Germline assignment: CDR1 MNHEY and CDR2 SMNVEV (reference sequence).